The source of this T cell receptor (beta chain) is a study of T cell clonality in common variable immunodeficiency (dated by TCRdb to between 2015 and 2017). This clone was picked up many times. The antigen this receptor binds is unknown. Read data end 3 residues before the CDR3 end; the end is taken from the germline J gene. The full study reports these points: Healthy controls shared more TCRbeta clones with each other than CVID subjects shared among themselves (p < 0.0001). Differences among patients in the CVID cohort limited the correlations between repertoire features and clinical complications. Although equal DNA input was used, an average of about 87,000 unique sequences per sample was obtained for controls, compared with approximately 32,000 for CVID samples. Increased TCRbeta clonality was found in CVID subjects compared with healthy controls (t-test p = 0.018), with the increase being most characteristic of about a third of subjects. The authors noted that sequencing repertoires of T cell subpopulations would be needed to clarify what caused the increased clonality in CVID. CVID TCRbeta sequences were reported to have fewer deletions and N-nucleotide insertions and to lack highly modified clones with 13 or more V deletions.

Equivalent amounts of genomic DNA from CVID and control samples were used as sequencing input. For every sample, a 60 bp segment covering the rearranged TCRbeta CDR3 region was amplified and then sequenced. The immunoSEQ assay, a bias-corrected multiplex PCR with high-throughput sequencing, was employed for TCRbeta amplification. The original pipeline was this. Every unique nucleotide sequence was considered a clone and was annotated with V, D and J genes, copy number and frequency. Sequences were labeled productive if in frame, and non-productive if out of frame or containing stop codons. As previously described, Shannon's entropy was used to calculate clonality. Mean CDR3 Kyte-Doolittle hydropathy was derived from the predicted amino acid sequences of productive clones. Hierarchical clustering of scaled V gene usage was performed with the R hclust function using Manhattan distance and complete linkage. Clone sharing by CDR3 amino acid sequence was assessed by resampling 12 repertoires per group over 100 rounds. The repertoires were searched for 65 to 80 published EBV-specific and roughly 240 published CMV-specific TCRbeta sequences. After two CVID samples that produced fewer than 10,000 sequences were dropped from the analysis, around 40 CVID repertoires remained. In TCRdb, the immuneACCESS table is reduced to in-frame sequences with V and J assigned. These tables do not hold every clone; where another copy was compared, an unresolved V gene accounts for under half, and the others remain unexplained. That table supplies the V and J calls and clone size; D and trimming were determined from the DNA. This sample has about 41,000 clones in the table, none counted a single time. Around 1.4% of the sample is in the top ten clones.

Most CVID patients and most healthy controls were of Caucasian heritage. From each donor, roughly 5 to 9 ml of heparinized peripheral whole blood was collected. Genomic DNA from adults with common variable immune deficiency (CVID) and from healthy adult controls was the source for sequencing TCRbeta CDR3 repertoires. A total of some 22 healthy adult volunteers (around 12 female and about 10 male; age range about 20 to 66 years, mean age about 32) were included in the control group. To isolate peripheral blood mononuclear cells, diluted blood was subjected to density centrifugation over Hypaque 1077 or Ficoll-Paque. Unsorted mononuclear cells served as the source of genomic DNA, which was extracted either by Qiagen column purification or by a centrifugation-based method. The germline V gene yields MDHEN for CDR1 and SYDVKM for CDR2. V and J are truncated by 6 bases and 4 bases respectively, leaving an intervening sequence of 18 bases. There are 15 amino acids in the CDR3, from cysteine to phenylalanine inclusive. The DNA shown is the part of the CDR3 that was read: 36 bases, in frame from base 1.

The TCR sequence derives from a person aged 18 to 75 in good health. Specimen: peripheral blood mononuclear cells. The chain is assembled from TRBV28 and TRBJ1-1; the D region possibly corresponds to TRBD1 (5 bases align). The DNA read from the CDR3 is TGTGCCAGCAGCCTAGGGGAGGGGTTTCGCACTGAA. This codes for CASSLGEGFRTE. The entire CDR3 reads CASSLGEGFRTEAFF.